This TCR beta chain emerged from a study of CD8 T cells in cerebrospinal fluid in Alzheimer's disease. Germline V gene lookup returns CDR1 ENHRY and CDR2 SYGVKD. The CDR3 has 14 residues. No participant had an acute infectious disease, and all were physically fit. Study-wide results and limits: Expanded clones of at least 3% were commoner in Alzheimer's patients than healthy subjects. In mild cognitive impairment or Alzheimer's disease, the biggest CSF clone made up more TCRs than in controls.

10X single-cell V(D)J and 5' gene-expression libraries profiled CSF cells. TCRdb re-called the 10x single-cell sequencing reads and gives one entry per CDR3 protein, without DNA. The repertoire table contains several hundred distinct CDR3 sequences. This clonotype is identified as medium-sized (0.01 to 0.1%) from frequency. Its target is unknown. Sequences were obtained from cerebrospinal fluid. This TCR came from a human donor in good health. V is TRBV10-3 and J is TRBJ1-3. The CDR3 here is CAISERLGQDTIYF.